This T cell receptor (beta chain) comes out of a study of blood T cell repertoires in COVID-19. Study-level information: Some COVID-19 samples were acute and others convalescent; all came from the United States, Italy and Spain. T cells, B-cell-depleted T cells, or PBMCs supplied cDNA or gDNA.

The authors' processing: Cell counts per sample came from amplifying reference gene primers. Data came from immunoSEQ multiplex PCR; TCRdb stores just in-frame clones and leaves some out. V and J calls and clone size are as listed in that table; D and trimming were resolved from the DNA. The sample lists 200,000 to 300,000 clones; 82% were seen once. The germline V gene has CDR1 SNHLY and CDR2 FYNNEI. Trimming removed 7 bases from V and 5 bases from J; junction bases left unmatched: 6. The CDR3 totals 14 residues. This sequence was found in a woman of 80 years or more with acute or convalescent COVID-19. Sequenced: peripheral blood. The chain combines TRBV2 with TRBJ1-4; TRBD1 aligns across 8 bases. This chain's CDR3 is CASTWTGRNEKLFF. CDR3 in DNA: TGTGCCAGCACTTGGACAGGGCGGAATGAAAAACTGTTTTTT. The entire variable domain, with the rest obtained from reference TRBV2 and TRBJ1-4, is as follows: EPEVTQTPSHQVTQMGQEVILRCVPISNHLYFYWYRQILGQKVEFLVSFYNNEISEKSEIFDDQFSVERPDGSNFTLKIRSTKLEDSAMYFCASTWTGRNEKLFFGSGTQLSVL.